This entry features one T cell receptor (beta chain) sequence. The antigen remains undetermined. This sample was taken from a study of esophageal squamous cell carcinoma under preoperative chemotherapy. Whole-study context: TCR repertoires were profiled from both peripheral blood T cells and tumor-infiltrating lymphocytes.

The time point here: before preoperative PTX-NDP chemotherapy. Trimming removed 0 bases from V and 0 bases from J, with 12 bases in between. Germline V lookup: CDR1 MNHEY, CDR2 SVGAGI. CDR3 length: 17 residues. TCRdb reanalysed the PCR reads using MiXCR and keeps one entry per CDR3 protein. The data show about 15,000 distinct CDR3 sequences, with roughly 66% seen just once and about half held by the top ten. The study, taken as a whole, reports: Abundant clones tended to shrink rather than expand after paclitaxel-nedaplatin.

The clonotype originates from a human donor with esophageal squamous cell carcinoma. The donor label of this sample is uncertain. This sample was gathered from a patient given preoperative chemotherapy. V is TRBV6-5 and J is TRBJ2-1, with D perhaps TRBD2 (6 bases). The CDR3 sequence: CASSYSGGVSSYNEQFF. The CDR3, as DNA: TGTGCCAGCAGTTACTCCGGCGGGGTGAGCTCCTACAATGAGCAGTTCTTC.